These 5 T cell receptor beta chains came from one sample sequenced in a study of T cell repertoires in cytomegalovirus infection. TCRdb called the reads again in MiXCR, with one record for every CDR3 protein. The data show a few hundred thousand distinct CDR3 sequences, approximately 25% seen once. The specimen sequenced was PBMCs. All receptors derive from a human donor in good health (CMV status not recorded). Some clones in this sample may be carry-over from other donors' samples.

The sample holds a few counts of this clonotype. This chain links TRBV14 with TRBJ1-1; 7 bases line up with TRBD1. CDR1 is SGHDN, CDR2 FVKESK, per germline. The CDR3 loop spans 14 amino acids. The V gene end was trimmed by 3 bases and the J gene end by 3 bases; junction bases not matched to a gene: 4. As DNA, the CDR3 is TGTGCCAGCAGCCACCGGGACAGAGACACTGAAGCTTTCTTT. This gives the protein CASSHRDRDTEAFF.

This clonotype was detected a few times. This rearrangement joins TRBV7-2 to TRBJ2-1; 12 nucleotides align to TRBD1. Germline V gene lookup returns CDR1 SGHTA and CDR2 FQGNSA. The V and J ends lost 4 bases and 8 bases, in that order; junction bases with no gene match: 9. The CDR3 is 16 residues long. CDR3 sequence: CASSSSGTGGFYEQFF. DNA for the CDR3: TGTGCCAGCAGCTCGTCCGGGACAGGGGGCTTTTATGAGCAGTTCTTC.

This clonotype has a handful of counts. The V and J genes are TRBV4-1 and TRBJ2-1; TRBD2 agrees at 7 bases. The CDR3 consists of 16 residues. After removal of 4 bases from V and 10 bases from J, the junction contained 16 bases not matched to a gene. Germline V gene sequence: CDR1 MGHRA, CDR2 YSYEKL. For the CDR3, the DNA is TGCGCCAGCAGCCTGGGGGAGGGCCGGCCTTCTGTCGAGCAGTTCTTC. Protein: CASSLGEGRPSVEQFF.

V is TRBV7-2 and J is TRBJ2-5; TRBD2 agrees at 13 bases. The trim removed 6 bases at V and 5 bases at J, leaving 9 bases unmatched. The CDR3 is 16 residues long. Germline V gene lookup returns CDR1 SGHTA and CDR2 FQGNSA. This CDR3 is CASRTLAGGPGETQYF. DNA of the CDR3: TGTGCCAGCAGGACACTAGCGGGAGGGCCGGGTGAGACCCAGTACTTC.

The V and J genes are TRBV27 and TRBJ2-5, with D perhaps matching TRBD2 (6 bases). V dropped 3 bases and J dropped 4 bases, with 15 bases sitting between them. From germline, CDR1 is MNHEY and CDR2 SMNVEV (reference sequence). This CDR3 region has 15 residues. The CDR3 sequence: CASSFFGRVGETQYF. CDR3 coding DNA: TGTGCCAGCAGTTTCTTCGGGAGAGTGGGAGAGACCCAGTACTTC.